These T cell receptor beta chains were read from a single sample in a study of shared clonotypes between healthy human individuals. The assay was immunoSEQ multiplex PCR, and TCRdb's table has in-frame clones only and misses some. This sample has more than 400,000 clones; about 96% occur once, and the top ten carry approximately 0.06%. Sequenced material: naive CD4+ T cells sorted from blood. Receptor source: a woman aged 25-40 years in good health. Both conserved end residues are part of each CDR3. The D gene is left open where the match is weak. Where a row states a size, it is once, few, many or the class of an expanded clone; other rows omit it.

v_call	j_call	clone_size	d_call	cdr3_aa	cdr3_nt
TRBV6-1	TRBJ2-5	NA	NA	CASDRGIGGLGTQYF	TGTGCCAGTGACCGCGGAATCGGAGGTCTCGGGACCCAGTACTTC
TRBV20-1	TRBJ2-7	NA	NA	CSARNSYEQYF	TGCAGTGCTAGGAACAGTTACGAGCAGTACTTC
TRBV29-1	TRBJ1-2	NA	NA	CSVRAGNYGYTF	TGCAGCGTCAGGGCGGGAAACTATGGCTACACCTTC
TRBV19	TRBJ2-1	NA	NA	CASSMDRYNEQFF	TGTGCCAGTAGTATGGACAGATACAATGAGCAGTTCTTC
TRBV5-1	TRBJ2-6	NA	TRBD1	CASRATGRQGAAGANVLTF	TGCGCCAGCCGGGCGACAGGACGACAGGGGGCAGCTGGGGCCAACGTCCTGACTTTC
TRBV5-1	TRBJ2-5	NA	NA	CASSLAPRETQYF	TGCGCCAGCAGCTTGGCTCCCCGGGAGACCCAGTACTTC
TRBV27	TRBJ1-1	NA	NA	CASSLLGIGTEAFF	TGTGCCAGCAGTTTATTGGGGATTGGGACTGAAGCTTTCTTT
TRBV28	TRBJ1-5	NA	NA	CTSSSNSGASNQPQHF	TGTACCAGCAGCTCCAATAGCGGGGCTAGCAATCAGCCCCAGCATTTT
TRBV7-9	TRBJ2-2	NA	NA	CASSLEVGGNTGELFF	TGTGCCAGCAGCTTAGAGGTGGGGGGAAACACCGGGGAGCTGTTTTTT
TRBV10-1	TRBJ2-7	NA	NA	CASSESHSYEQYF	TGCGCCAGCAGTGAGTCACATTCCTACGAGCAGTACTTC
TRBV2	TRBJ2-1	NA	NA	CASSLGVNEQFF	TGTGCCAGCAGCCTCGGGGTCAATGAGCAGTTCTTC
TRBV7-9	TRBJ1-1	NA	NA	CASSSSPGPYTEAFF	TGTGCCAGCAGCTCCTCCCCCGGGCCATACACTGAAGCTTTCTTT
TRBV10-3	TRBJ2-7	NA	NA	CAISEPAGPESKYF	TGTGCCATCAGTGAACCCGCCGGGCCCGAATCCAAGTACTTC
TRBV7-9	TRBJ2-7	once	NA	CASNLITGNGEQYF	TGTGCCAGTAACCTTATTACAGGGAACGGCGAGCAGTACTTC
TRBV27	TRBJ2-7	NA	TRBD2	CASSLRLASSYEQYF	TGTGCCAGCAGTTTACGACTAGCGTCCTCCTACGAGCAGTACTTC
TRBV7-2	TRBJ2-2	NA	NA	CASSLEARGNTGELFF	TGTGCCAGCAGCTTAGAAGCCAGGGGGAACACCGGGGAGCTGTTTTTT
TRBV28	TRBJ1-4	NA	NA	CASSFRANEKLFF	TGTGCCAGCAGTTTCAGGGCGAATGAAAAACTGTTTTTT
TRBV27	TRBJ2-7	NA	TRBD1	CASSLAGGVTYEQYF	TGTGCCAGCAGTTTGGCAGGGGGCGTAACCTACGAGCAGTACTTC
TRBV28	TRBJ1-5	NA	NA	CASRPGGGNQPQHF	TGTGCCAGCAGACCCGGGGGGGGCAATCAGCCCCAGCATTTT
TRBV6-1	TRBJ2-2	NA	NA	CASIRTLNTGELFF	TGTGCCAGCATTCGGACTTTGAACACCGGGGAGCTGTTTTTT
TRBV6-1	TRBJ2-6	NA	NA	CASSEFYAGVHSGANVLTF	TGTGCCAGCAGTGAATTTTACGCAGGGGTGCACTCTGGGGCCAACGTCCTGACTTTC
TRBV6-6	TRBJ2-7	NA	TRBD2	CASRGLAGSDEQYF	TGTGCCAGCAGAGGACTAGCGGGAAGCGACGAGCAGTACTTC
TRBV7-2	TRBJ1-6	once	NA	CATSNYNSPLHF	TGTGCCACCTCCAACTATAATTCACCCCTCCACTTT
TRBV19	TRBJ1-5	NA	TRBD1	CASSIGAGTGGTLPQHF	TGTGCCAGTAGTATAGGGGCCGGGACAGGGGGCACGTTGCCCCAGCATTTT
TRBV29-1	TRBJ2-1	NA	TRBD1	CSVDRGLSYNEQFF	TGCAGCGTTGACAGGGGGCTATCTTACAATGAGCAGTTCTTC
TRBV7-9	TRBJ1-1	NA	NA	CASSLEGDTEAFF	TGTGCCAGCAGCTTAGAAGGAGACACTGAAGCTTTCTTT
TRBV6-8	TRBJ1-5	NA	NA	CASARKGNQPQHF	TGTGCCAGCGCCCGGAAGGGCAATCAGCCCCAGCATTTT
TRBV9	TRBJ2-5	NA	NA	CASSLRASQETQYF	TGTGCCAGCAGCCTGAGAGCCAGCCAAGAGACCCAGTACTTC
TRBV5-1	TRBJ2-7	NA	TRBD1	CASSLVQGAGNTYEQYF	TGCGCCAGCAGCTTGGTACAGGGGGCGGGGAATACCTACGAGCAGTACTTC
TRBV11-3	TRBJ1-3	NA	NA	CASSLGSPGNTIYF	TGTGCCAGCAGCTTAGGCAGCCCTGGAAACACCATATATTTT
TRBV7-2	TRBJ2-1	NA	TRBD2	CASSLGLAEQFF	TGTGCCAGCAGCCTAGGACTAGCAGAGCAGTTCTTC
TRBV5-1	TRBJ1-3	few	NA	CASSKGVGNTIYF	TGCGCCAGCAGCAAGGGGGTTGGAAACACCATATATTTT
TRBV7-9	TRBJ1-1	NA	NA	CASSLEMVNTEAFF	TGTGCCAGCAGCTTAGAGATGGTGAACACTGAAGCTTTCTTT
TRBV13	TRBJ2-7	NA	TRBD1	CASSPGQGANEQYF	TGTGCCAGCAGCCCGGGACAGGGGGCAAACGAGCAGTACTTC
TRBV18	TRBJ2-1	NA	TRBD2	CASSPGLAGYNEQFF	TGTGCCAGCTCACCAGGACTAGCGGGGTACAATGAGCAGTTCTTC
TRBV4-1	TRBJ1-4	NA	TRBD1	CASSQGQGAETNEKLFF	TGCGCCAGCAGCCAAGGACAGGGGGCCGAAACTAATGAAAAACTGTTTTTT